What follows are 12 T cell receptor beta chains derived from one specimen sequenced in a study of T cells expressing NK-cell markers. After re-calling the 5' RACE reads, TCRdb lists one entry per CDR3 protein, DNA absent. The sample data list some 600,000 distinct CDR3 sequences. The material sequenced was blood T cells: a sorted CD56 or NKG2C T cell subset, CD4+ or CD8+ T cells, or bulk PBMC T cells (not recorded which). The receptors stem from a man younger than 30 in good health.

The chain has TRBV5-1 and TRBJ2-1. Germline V CDR1 and CDR2: SGHRS, YFSETQ. The CDR3 sequence is 17 residues long. CDR3 in amino acids: CASSLAGLRNSYNEQFF.

This rearrangement joins TRBV7-2 to TRBJ2-2; the D call of TRBD2 rests on TCRdb alone, since no DNA is present to check it. This CDR3 has 17 amino acids. Germline V gene lookup returns CDR1 SGHTA and CDR2 FQGNSA. CDR3 residues: CASSLSGRHANTGELFF. Drawing the rest from reference TRBV7-2 and TRBJ2-2, the complete variable domain is GAGVSQSPSNKVTEKGKDVELRCDPISGHTALYWYRQSLGQGLEFLIYFQGNSAPDKSGLPSDRFSAERTGGSVSTLTIQRTQQEDSAVYLCASSLSGRHANTGELFFGEGSRLTVL.

The V call is TRBV29-1, the J call TRBJ1-1; with no DNA, the TCRdb D assignment of TRBD1 cannot be verified. This CDR3 is built from 12 residues. CDR1 and CDR2 (germline): SQVTM, ANQGSEA. CDR3 sequence: CSAGTGRAEAFF.

This chain connects TRBV12-3 or TRBV12-4 to TRBJ2-1; as DNA is missing, the TRBD1 call by TCRdb cannot be tested. There are 13 residues in the CDR3. The CDR3: CASGGQGGNEQFF.

The chain couples TRBV7-9 to TRBJ1-5; checking the TCRdb D call of TRBD1 is not possible without DNA. From germline, CDR1 is SEHNR and CDR2 FQNEAQ (reference sequence). The CDR3 is 14 amino acids. CDR3 sequence reads: CASKPQGDNQPQHF.

The chain employs TRBV6-1 and TRBJ2-5; TCRdb picks TRBD1, but there is no DNA to check that call. This CDR3 is built from 14 residues. In germline, CDR1 is MNHNS, CDR2 SASEGT. CDR3 sequence reads: CASRGGTAQETQYF.

V is TRBV5-4 and J is TRBJ2-1; TCRdb's D call, TRBD1, is unchecked because there is no DNA. The CDR3 loop spans 14 amino acids. Germline CDR1 reads SGHNT; CDR2 reads YYREEE (reference sequence). CDR3 in amino acids: CASSSPTRTNEQFF. Together with reference TRBV5-4 and TRBJ2-1, the CDR3 gives the full variable domain: ETGVTQSPTHLIKTRGQQVTLRCSSQSGHNTVSWYQQALGQGPQFIFQYYREEENGRGNFPPRFSGLQFPNYSSELNVNALELDDSALYLCASSSPTRTNEQFFGPGTRLTVL.

This chain joins TRBV12-3 or TRBV12-4 and TRBJ1-1; TCRdb indicates TRBD1, and absent DNA this call remains unverified. There are 11 residues in the CDR3. This CDR3 is CATNRATEAFF.

This chain uses TRBV9 with TRBJ1-1; TCRdb calls TRBD1, which cannot be checked without DNA. The CDR3 runs to 15 residues. Germline V gene data show CDR1 as SGDLS and CDR2 as YYNGEE. The CDR3: CASRSTGAKNTEAFF.

The chain carries TRBV29-1 and TRBJ2-4; TCRdb's D call, TRBD2, is unchecked because there is no DNA. Germline V gives CDR1 SQVTM, CDR2 ANQGSEA. The length of the CDR3 is 15 residues. CDR3 region: CSALTTPLAKNIQYF.

The chain couples TRBV27 to TRBJ2-5; absent DNA, TCRdb's TRBD2 call cannot be checked. Germline V gives CDR1 MNHEY, CDR2 SMNVEV (reference sequence). This CDR3 comprises 16 residues. The CDR3 spells CASSFVGGRARETQYF.

The V gene is TRBV7-9, the J gene TRBJ2-5; as DNA is missing, the TRBD1 call by TCRdb cannot be tested. The CDR3 is 16 residues long. Per the germline V gene, CDR1 is SEHNR and CDR2 is FQNEAQ (reference sequence). The CDR3 sequence is CASSPRRGPEQETQYF.